These T cell receptor beta chains were read from a single sample in a study of OX40 agonist ivuxolimab in advanced cancers. Assay: immunoSEQ multiplex PCR; the TCRdb copy retains only in-frame clones and omits some. In the table there are 90,000 to 120,000 clones, more than 85% of which are singletons. The sequences come from CD4+ or CD8+ T cells sorted from blood, collected in a trial of the OX40 agonist ivuxolimab. Source of these receptors: an adult with an advanced solid tumor such as melanoma, head and neck, liver or kidney cancer. CDR3s include the opening cysteine and the closing phenylalanine or tryptophan. D genes are given only for firm matches. The size field is filled for only some rows; it gives once, few, many or a size class.

DNA	CDR3	size	V	J	D
TGTGCCAGCAGTCTTTTTGGGGGGAGTTACGAGCAGTACTTC	CASSLFGGSYEQYF	.	TRBV27	TRBJ2-7	.
TGTGCCATCAGTGTTGAAAGGACAGACAATCAGCCCCAGCATTTT	CAISVERTDNQPQHF	.	TRBV10-3	TRBJ1-5	.
TGTGCCTGGAGTCAGCCTCTAGCCCATGAGCAGTTCTTC	CAWSQPLAHEQFF	.	TRBV30	TRBJ2-1	.
TGTGCCAGCAGTATCTCGCAGGGGGCTAACACTGAAGCTTTCTTT	CASSISQGANTEAFF	.	TRBV27	TRBJ1-1	TRBD1
TGTGCCAGTTCTAGCGGGAGGGGGGAGCTGTTTTTT	CASSSGRGELFF	.	TRBV2	TRBJ2-2	TRBD2
TGTGCCAGCAGTGAAGGGGGATGGGATCAGCCCCAGCATTTT	CASSEGGWDQPQHF	.	TRBV6-1	TRBJ1-5	.
TGTGCCAGCTCACCTCCTGGACTGTCCTTAGAGACCCAGTACTTC	CASSPPGLSLETQYF	few	TRBV18	TRBJ2-5	.
TGTGCCAGCTCATATAACCCAACAGGAGGTTCCCCCTACGAGCAGTACTTC	CASSYNPTGGSPYEQYF	.	TRBV18	TRBJ2-7	.
TGTGCCAGCAGCTTGGAGGGAATCTATGGCTACACCTTC	CASSLEGIYGYTF	.	TRBV5-4	TRBJ1-2	.
TGTGCCAGCAGCCGCACCCCAGAGACCCAGTACTTC	CASSRTPETQYF	.	TRBV6-6	TRBJ2-5	.
TGTGCCAGTAGGCGGGCGGTGGCCCTACAGCCCCAGCATTTT	CASRRAVALQPQHF	once	TRBV19	TRBJ1-5	.
TGTGCCAGCAGCTTGGGGGACAGGGTGAGTAGCGAGCAGTACTTC	CASSLGDRVSSEQYF	.	TRBV5-6	TRBJ2-7	TRBD1
TGTGCCAGCAGTTCCAGGTCGGGGAGTCCGGAAAAACTGTTTTTT	CASSSRSGSPEKLFF	.	TRBV28	TRBJ1-4	.